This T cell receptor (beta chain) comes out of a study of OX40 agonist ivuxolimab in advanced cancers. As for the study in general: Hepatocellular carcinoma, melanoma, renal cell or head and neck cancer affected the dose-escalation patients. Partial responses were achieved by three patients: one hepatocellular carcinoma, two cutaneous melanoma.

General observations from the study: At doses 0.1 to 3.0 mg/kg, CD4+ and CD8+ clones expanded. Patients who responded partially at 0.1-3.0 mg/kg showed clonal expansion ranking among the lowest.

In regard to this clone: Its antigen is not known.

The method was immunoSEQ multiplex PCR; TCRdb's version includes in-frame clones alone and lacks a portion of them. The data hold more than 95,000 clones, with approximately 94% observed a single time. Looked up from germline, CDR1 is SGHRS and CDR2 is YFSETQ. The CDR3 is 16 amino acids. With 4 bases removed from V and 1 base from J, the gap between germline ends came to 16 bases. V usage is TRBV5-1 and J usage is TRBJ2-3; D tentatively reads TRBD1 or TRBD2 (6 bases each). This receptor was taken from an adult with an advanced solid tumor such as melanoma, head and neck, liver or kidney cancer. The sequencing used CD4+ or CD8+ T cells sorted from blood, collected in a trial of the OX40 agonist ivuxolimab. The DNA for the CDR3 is TGCGCCAGCAGCACGGTGAGGGGGGATGGCACAGATACGCAGTATTTT. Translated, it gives CASSTVRGDGTDTQYF.